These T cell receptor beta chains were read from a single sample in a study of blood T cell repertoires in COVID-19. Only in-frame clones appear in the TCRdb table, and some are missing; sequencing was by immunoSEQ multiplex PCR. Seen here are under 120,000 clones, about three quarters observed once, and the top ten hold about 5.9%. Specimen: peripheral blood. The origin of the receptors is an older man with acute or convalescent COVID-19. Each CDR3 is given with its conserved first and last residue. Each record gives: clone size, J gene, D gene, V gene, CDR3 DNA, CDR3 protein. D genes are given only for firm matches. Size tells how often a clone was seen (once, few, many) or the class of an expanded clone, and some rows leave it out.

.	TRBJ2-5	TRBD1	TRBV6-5	TGTGCCAGCAGTCGCGGGACAGGGGAGGAAGAGACCCAGTACTTC	CASSRGTGEEETQYF
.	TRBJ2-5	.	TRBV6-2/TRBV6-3	TGTGCCAGCAGTCTTAGACTAGAGACCCAGTACTTC	CASSLRLETQYF
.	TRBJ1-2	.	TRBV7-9	TGTGCCAGCAGCCAAACGGGGGGATTATACTATGGCTACACCTTC	CASSQTGGLYYGYTF
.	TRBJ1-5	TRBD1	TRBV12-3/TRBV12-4	TGTGCCAGCAGTCGGACAGGTAATCAGCCCCAGCATTTT	CASSRTGNQPQHF
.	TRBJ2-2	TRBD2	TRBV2	TGTGCCAGCAGTGAAGCGCGAGCGGGAGTGGTCACCGGGGAGCTGTTTTTT	CASSEARAGVVTGELFF
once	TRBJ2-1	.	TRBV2	TGTGCCAGCAGTGTAGTGGCAGGCCGAAATGAGCAGTTCTTC	CASSVVAGRNEQFF
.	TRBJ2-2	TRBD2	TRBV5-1	TGCGCCAGCAGCTTGGACCCCGGGAGGGCCGAGAGAGGGGAGCTGTTTTTT	CASSLDPGRAERGELFF
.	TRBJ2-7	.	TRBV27	TGTGCCAGCAGTCCAAACTATGGCGACGAGCAGTACTTC	CASSPNYGDEQYF
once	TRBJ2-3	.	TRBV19	TGTGCCAGTAGTATTCTTCAGAGGCCGGCAGATACGCAGTATTTT	CASSILQRPADTQYF
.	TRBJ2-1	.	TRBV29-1	TGCAGCGTTGAGGGCAGACCCGGTGAGCAGTTCTTC	CSVEGRPGEQFF
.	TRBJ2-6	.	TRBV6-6	TGTGCCAGCAGTCCAGGGGACTCTGGGGCCAACGTCCTGACTTTC	CASSPGDSGANVLTF
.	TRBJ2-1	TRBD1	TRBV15	TGTGCCACCAGGACAGGGGCAACCTACAATGAGCAGTTCTTC	CATRTGATYNEQFF
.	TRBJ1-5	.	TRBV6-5	TGTGCCAGCAGTCTTTATCAGCCCCAGCATTTT	CASSLYQPQHF
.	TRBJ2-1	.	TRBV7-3	TGTGCCAGCAGCCTAGACGGGACTCCGTACAATGAGCAGTTCTTC	CASSLDGTPYNEQFF
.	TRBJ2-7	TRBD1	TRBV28	TGTGCCAGCAGCCGGGACAGGGGTTACGAGCAGTACTTC	CASSRDRGYEQYF
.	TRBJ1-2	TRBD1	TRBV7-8	TGTGCCAGCAGCTTAGCTACTACAGGGGCTGGCTACACCTTC	CASSLATTGAGYTF
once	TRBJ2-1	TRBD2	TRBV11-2	TGTGCCAGCAGCTTAAGGTTAGCGGGAGGAAATGAGCAGTTCTTC	CASSLRLAGGNEQFF
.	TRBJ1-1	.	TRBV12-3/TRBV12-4	TGTGCCAGCAGTTTTAGCGAGTACACTGAAGCTTTCTTT	CASSFSEYTEAFF
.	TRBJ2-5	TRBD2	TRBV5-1	TGCGCCAGCAGCTTCGGGACTAGCGGGGAAGAGACCCAGTACTTC	CASSFGTSGEETQYF
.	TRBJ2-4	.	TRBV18	TGTGCCAGCTCACCGGGACTAGCCAAAAACATTCAGTACTTC	CASSPGLAKNIQYF
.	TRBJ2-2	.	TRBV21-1	TGTGCCAGCAGCCATGAAGGGGAGGTGCCCCTAGAAGACAGCACCGGGGAGCTGTTTTTT	CASSHEGEVPLEDSTGELFF
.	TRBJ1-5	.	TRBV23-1	TGCGCCAGCAGTCAATCTGGAGGTTTCAATCAGCCCCAGCATTTT	CASSQSGGFNQPQHF
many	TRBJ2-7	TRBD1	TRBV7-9	TGTGCCAGCAGCTTCTACAGGGGCAACGAGCAGTACTTC	CASSFYRGNEQYF
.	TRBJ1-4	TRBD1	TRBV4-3	TGCGCCAGCAGCCGCGATACAGGGGGCTTTGAAAAACTGTTTTTT	CASSRDTGGFEKLFF
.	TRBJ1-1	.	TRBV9	TGTGCCAGCAGCGGGCGGGGCACTGAAGCTTTCTTT	CASSGRGTEAFF
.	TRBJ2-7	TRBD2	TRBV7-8	TGTGCCAGCAGCCCACTAGCGGTAACCTACGAGCAGTACTTC	CASSPLAVTYEQYF
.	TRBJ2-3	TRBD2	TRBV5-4	TGTGCCAGCAGAGCTAGCGGGAGACCCCATAGCACAGATACGCAGTATTTT	CASRASGRPHSTDTQYF
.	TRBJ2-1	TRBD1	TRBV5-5	TGTGCCAGCAGCTTGGGACAGGGAATAACGAATGAGCAGTTCTTC	CASSLGQGITNEQFF
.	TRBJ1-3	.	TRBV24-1	TGTGCCACCAGTGATTTGGAGGATAAGTGGGAGCAAAACACCATATATTTT	CATSDLEDKWEQNTIYF
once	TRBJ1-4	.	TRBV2	TGTGCCAGCGGATCAGGGATTGAAAAACTGTTTTTT	CASGSGIEKLFF
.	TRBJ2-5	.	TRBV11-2	TGTGCCAGCAGCCCTACCGGGACTCAAAAAGAGACCCAGTACTTC	CASSPTGTQKETQYF
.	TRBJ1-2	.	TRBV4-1	TGCGCCAGCAGCCAAACAGGTACACCCTATGGCTACACCTTC	CASSQTGTPYGYTF
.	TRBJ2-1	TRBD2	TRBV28	TGTGCCAGCAGGTCAGCGGGACCAGTCTACAATGAGCAGTTCTTC	CASRSAGPVYNEQFF
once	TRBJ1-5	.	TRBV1	TGCACCATCGGCCGGGACGGGGGTTATCAGCCCCAGCATTTT	CTIGRDGGYQPQHF
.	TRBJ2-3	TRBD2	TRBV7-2	TGTGCCAGCAGCTTAGCGTTGGGGACTACTGGCACAGATACGCAGTATTTT	CASSLALGTTGTDTQYF